The clone carrying this T cell receptor beta chain was seen a single time. Its antigen remains unknown. The germline V gene encodes CDR1 MNHEY and CDR2 SVGAGI. The CDR3 spans 16 residues. V dropped 2 bases and J dropped 6; count of bases not matched to a gene: 5. Time point in this sample: cycle 4 day 1 (C4D1), after about 6 weeks of nivolumab. With no exception, relapse followed autologous stem cell transplantation in all patients, and brentuximab vedotin exposure varied. Progressive disease, partial response or complete response was each patient's best response. The table came from immunoSEQ multiplex PCR; TCRdb's copy has only in-frame clones and leaves some out. Of more than 40,000 clones listed, about two thirds are singletons. The data belong to a study of PD-1 blockade in classical Hodgkin lymphoma. Broader study findings: Anyone who began nivolumab under 1 year after ASCT was excluded.

The source of this sequence is a human donor with classical Hodgkin lymphoma. This sequence joins TRBV6-5 and TRBJ2-2; 11 bases are a match to TRBD2. This sample comprised peripheral blood mononuclear cells (PBMCs), obtained before the fourth cycle of nivolumab. This CDR3 reads CASSYALAGGPGELFF. DNA of the CDR3: TGTGCCAGCAGTTACGCGTTAGCGGGGGGGCCCGGGGAGCTGTTTTTT.